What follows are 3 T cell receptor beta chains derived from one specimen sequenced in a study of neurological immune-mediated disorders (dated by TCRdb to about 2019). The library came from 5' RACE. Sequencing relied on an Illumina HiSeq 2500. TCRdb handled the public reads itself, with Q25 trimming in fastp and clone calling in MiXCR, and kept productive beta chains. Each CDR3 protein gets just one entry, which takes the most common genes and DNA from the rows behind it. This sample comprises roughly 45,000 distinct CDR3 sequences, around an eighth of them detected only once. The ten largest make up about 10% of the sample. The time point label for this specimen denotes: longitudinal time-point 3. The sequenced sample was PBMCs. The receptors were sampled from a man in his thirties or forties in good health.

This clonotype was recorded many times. CDR3 region: CASSFGWRVETQYF. The CDR3 DNA reads as TGTGCCAGCAGTTTTGGGTGGCGCGTGGAGACCCAGTACTTC. The chain joins TRBV7-2 to TRBJ2-5; no firm D call. The germline V gene has CDR1 SGHTA and CDR2 FQGNSA. The V and J ends lost 6 bases and 5 bases respectively, with 16 bases between them. This CDR3 contains 14 residues.

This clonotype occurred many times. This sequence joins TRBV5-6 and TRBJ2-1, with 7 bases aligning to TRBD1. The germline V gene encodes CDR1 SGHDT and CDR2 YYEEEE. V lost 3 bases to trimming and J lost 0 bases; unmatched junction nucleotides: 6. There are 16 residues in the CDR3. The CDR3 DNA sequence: TGTGCCAGCAGCTCCGACAGGGTCAACTCCTACAATGAGCAGTTCTTC. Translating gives CASSSDRVNSYNEQFF.

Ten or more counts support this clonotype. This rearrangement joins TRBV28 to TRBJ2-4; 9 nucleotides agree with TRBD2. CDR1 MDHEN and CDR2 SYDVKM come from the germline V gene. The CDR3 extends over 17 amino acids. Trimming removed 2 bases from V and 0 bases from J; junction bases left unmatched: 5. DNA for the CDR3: TGTGCCAGCAGTTTAGCGGGAGGGGGTTTAGCCAAAAACATTCAGTACTTC. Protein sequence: CASSLAGGGLAKNIQYF. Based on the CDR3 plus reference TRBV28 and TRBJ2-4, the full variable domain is DVKVTQSSRYLVKRTGEKVFLECVQDMDHENMFWYRQDPGLGLRLIYFSYDVKMKEKGDIPEGYSVSREKKERFSLILESASTNQTSMYLCASSLAGGGLAKNIQYFGAGTRLSVL.